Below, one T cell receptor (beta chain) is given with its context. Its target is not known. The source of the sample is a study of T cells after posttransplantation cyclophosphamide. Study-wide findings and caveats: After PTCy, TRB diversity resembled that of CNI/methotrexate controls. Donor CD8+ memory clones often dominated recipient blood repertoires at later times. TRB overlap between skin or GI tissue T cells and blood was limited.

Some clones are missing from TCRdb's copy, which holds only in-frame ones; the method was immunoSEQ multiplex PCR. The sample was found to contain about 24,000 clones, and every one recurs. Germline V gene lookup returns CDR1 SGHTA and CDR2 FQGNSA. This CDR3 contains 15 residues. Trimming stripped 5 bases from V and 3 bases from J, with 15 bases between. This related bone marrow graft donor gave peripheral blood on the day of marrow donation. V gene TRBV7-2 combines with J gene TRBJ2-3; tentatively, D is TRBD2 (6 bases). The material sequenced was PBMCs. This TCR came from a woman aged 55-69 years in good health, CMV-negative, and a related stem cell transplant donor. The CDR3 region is CASSLPGGVTDTQYF. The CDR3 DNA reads TGTGCCAGCAGCCTCCCCGGAGGGGTGACAGATACGCAGTATTTT.